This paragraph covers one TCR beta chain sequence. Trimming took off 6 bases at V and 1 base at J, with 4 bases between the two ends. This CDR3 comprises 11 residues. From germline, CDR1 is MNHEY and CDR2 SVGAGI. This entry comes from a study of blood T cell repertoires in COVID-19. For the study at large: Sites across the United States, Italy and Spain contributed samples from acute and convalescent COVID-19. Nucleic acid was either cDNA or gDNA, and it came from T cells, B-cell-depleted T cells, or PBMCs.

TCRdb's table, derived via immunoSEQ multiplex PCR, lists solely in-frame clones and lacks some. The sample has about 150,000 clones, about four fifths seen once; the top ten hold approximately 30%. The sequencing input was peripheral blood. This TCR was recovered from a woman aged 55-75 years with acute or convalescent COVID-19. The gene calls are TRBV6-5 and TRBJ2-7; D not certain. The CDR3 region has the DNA TGTGCCAGCAGACAGTCCTACGAGCAGTACGTC. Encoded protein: CASRQSYEQYV.